This TCR beta chain was captured in a study of T cells in Graves' hyperthyroidism and ophthalmopathy (dated by TCRdb to about 2019). For the study in its entirety: Peripheral blood was sampled at the time of initial diagnosis, prior to any treatment. To identify TCR V-J signatures that set the groups apart, the researchers used a discovery cohort of roughly 100 patients, made up of 40 to 45 with Graves' ophthalmopathy and some 58 with stable Graves' hyperthyroidism. Prospective prediction of ophthalmopathy was tested in an independent validation cohort of about 19 hyperthyroidism patients and 17 patients who later progressed to ophthalmopathy. The 100 or so discovery patients were randomly split 7:3 into training and test sets. Thyroid tissue and blood T-cell repertoires from more than five Graves' hyperthyroidism patients were also compared in the study. Once sampling was done, hyperthyroidism patients were given methimazole at a starting dose of 30 mg daily, whereas ophthalmopathy patients were given high-dose intravenous methylprednisolone. TCR Vbeta CDR3 sequencing of some 140 peripheral blood samples (more than 40 ophthalmopathy, about 75 hyperthyroidism and approximately 17 progressor patients) is reported in the paper. Summary of the overall study and its limitations: Ophthalmopathy was separated from stable hyperthyroidism by a 13 V-J signature model, with roughly 88% sensitivity and roughly 84% specificity obtained in cross-validation and 80%/75% obtained in testing. Blood samples also contained most of the expanded thyroid clonotypes (frequency above 0.001), which suggests that blood repertoires may reflect thyroid immune responses. No statistical method was used to fix the sample size in advance, and group allocation was not hidden from the investigators. In validation, the model predicted progression to ophthalmopathy a median of approximately 6.3 months before onset, with 70% to 71% sensitivity and 72.22% specificity.

Ophthalmopathy patients had moderately to severely active disease, with a Clinical Activity Score of 3 or more, a NOSPECS grade of 4 or more, and a disease duration of less than 3 months. The study excluded patients with uncontrolled infections, other autoimmune diseases, pregnancy or lactation. Diagnoses were based on clinical symptoms, serum thyroxine and TRAb, thyroid ultrasound and orbital computed tomography. Ficoll-Paque density gradient centrifugation was used to isolate PBMCs from around 9.1 ml of fresh peripheral blood. Total RNA was extracted with Trizol reagent, and quality was checked on an Agilent 2100 Bioanalyzer. Spanning cysteine to phenylalanine, the CDR3 consists of 15 amino acids. The read is trimmed to its CDR3 DNA, 45 bases read in frame from base 1. The germline V gene (reference sequence) gives CDR1 as MNHEY and CDR2 as SMNVEV. Points on this clonotype: Its binding antigen is unknown. A read error may account for a junction end that differs from germline.

Amplification of TCR beta CDR3 regions was carried out from RNA transcripts. The TCR CDR3 was subjected to a first round of RT-PCR using the HTBI primer set and the Qiagen OneStep RT-PCR kit. Libraries were constructed in a second round of multiplex PCR, after which size selection and purification were performed. Sequencing of the libraries was done on an Illumina HiSeq2000 using paired-end 100 bp reads. Concerning the study's data processing: Raw data were processed with SOAPnuke, discarding reads with adapters, uncalled bases, mean Phred below 15, or no exact constant-primer or identifier match. COPE v1.2.5 was used to merge the high-quality paired reads, and each unique nucleotide sequence was defined as a clonotype. MiTCR v1.1 was used to align the clonotypes against IMGT TRBV, TRBD and TRBJ reference segments. The analysis included only V-J combinations with a frequency above 0.0001, which together covered more than 99% of the repertoires. The TCS score was defined as the ratio of F50 (clonal expansion) to E x V (chaos), calculated using BLOSUM62-based TCRdist between CDR3 peptides within each V-J. Welch's t-statistics and random forest reduced some 510 V-J features to 10 to 15, which were used in a naive Bayes classifier (R e1071). TCRdb reprocessing: public reads trimmed at Q25 with fastp, clones called with MiXCR, in-frame beta chains kept. Every entry covers one CDR3 protein and lists the most common genes and DNA from its rows. The V and J calls and clone size are TCRdb's, not the authors'. Across this sample there are roughly 500,000 distinct CDR3 sequences, with approximately 25% seen only once. Jointly, the top ten make up about 10% of the sample.

The sequence is built from TRBV27 and TRBJ2-2; 9 bases in between match TRBD1. Sample: blood. This TCR came from a woman under 40 with Graves' ophthalmopathy. The DNA reads TGTGCCAGCAGTTCATCCGGGACAGGGACCGGGGAGCTGTCTTTT. It translates to CASSSSGTGTGELSF.